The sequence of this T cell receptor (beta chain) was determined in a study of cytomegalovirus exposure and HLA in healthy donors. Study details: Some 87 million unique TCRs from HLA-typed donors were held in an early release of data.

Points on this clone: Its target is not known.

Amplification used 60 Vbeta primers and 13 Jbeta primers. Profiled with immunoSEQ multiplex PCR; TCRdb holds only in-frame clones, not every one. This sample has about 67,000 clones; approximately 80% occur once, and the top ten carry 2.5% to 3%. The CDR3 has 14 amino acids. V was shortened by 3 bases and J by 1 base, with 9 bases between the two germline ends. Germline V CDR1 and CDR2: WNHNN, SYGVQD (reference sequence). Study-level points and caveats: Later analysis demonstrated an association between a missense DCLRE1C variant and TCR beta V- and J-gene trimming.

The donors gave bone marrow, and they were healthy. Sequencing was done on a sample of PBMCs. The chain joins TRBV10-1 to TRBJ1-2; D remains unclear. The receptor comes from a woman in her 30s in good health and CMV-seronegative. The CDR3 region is CASSDRGVNYGYTF. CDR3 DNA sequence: TGCGCCAGCAGTGACCGGGGAGTTAACTATGGCTACACCTTC.